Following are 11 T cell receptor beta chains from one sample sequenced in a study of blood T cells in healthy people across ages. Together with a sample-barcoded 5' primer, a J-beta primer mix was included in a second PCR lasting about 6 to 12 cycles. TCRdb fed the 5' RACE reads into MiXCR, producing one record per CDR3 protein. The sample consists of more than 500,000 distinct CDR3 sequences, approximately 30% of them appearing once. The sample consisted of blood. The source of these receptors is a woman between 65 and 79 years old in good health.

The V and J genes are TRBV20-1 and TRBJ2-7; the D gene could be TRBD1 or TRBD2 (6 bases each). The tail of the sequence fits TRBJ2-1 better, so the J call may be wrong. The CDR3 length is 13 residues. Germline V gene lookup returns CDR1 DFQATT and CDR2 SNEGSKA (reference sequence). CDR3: CSARGRQAGEQFF. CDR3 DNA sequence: TGCAGTGCTAGAGGTAGACAGGCGGGGGAGCAGTTCTTC.

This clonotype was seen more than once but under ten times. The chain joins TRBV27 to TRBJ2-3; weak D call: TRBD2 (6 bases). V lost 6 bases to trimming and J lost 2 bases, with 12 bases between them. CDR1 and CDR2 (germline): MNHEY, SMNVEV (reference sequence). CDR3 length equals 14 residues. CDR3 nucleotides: TGTGCCAGCAGCCGGGGGACCCACACAGATACGCAGTATTTT. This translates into CASSRGTHTDTQYF.

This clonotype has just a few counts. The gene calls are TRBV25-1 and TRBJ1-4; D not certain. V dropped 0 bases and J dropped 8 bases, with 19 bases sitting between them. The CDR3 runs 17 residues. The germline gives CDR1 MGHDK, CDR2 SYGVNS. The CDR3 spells CASSEYRGGREKEKLFF. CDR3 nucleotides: TGTGCCAGCAGTGAATATCGGGGAGGGCGGGAGAAGGAAAAACTGTTTTTT.

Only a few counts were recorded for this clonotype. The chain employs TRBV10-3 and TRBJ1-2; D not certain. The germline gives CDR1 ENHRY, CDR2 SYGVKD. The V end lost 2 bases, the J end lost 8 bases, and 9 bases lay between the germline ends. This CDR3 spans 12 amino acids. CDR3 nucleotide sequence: TGTGCCATCAGTGAGAGCCTGGAGGGCTACACCTTC. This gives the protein CAISESLEGYTF.

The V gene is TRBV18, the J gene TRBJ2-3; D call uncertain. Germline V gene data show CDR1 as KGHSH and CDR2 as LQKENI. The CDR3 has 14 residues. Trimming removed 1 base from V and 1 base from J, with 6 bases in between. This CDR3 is CASSPRAGTDTQYF. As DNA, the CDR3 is TGTGCCAGCTCACCACGGGCTGGCACAGATACGCAGTATTTT.

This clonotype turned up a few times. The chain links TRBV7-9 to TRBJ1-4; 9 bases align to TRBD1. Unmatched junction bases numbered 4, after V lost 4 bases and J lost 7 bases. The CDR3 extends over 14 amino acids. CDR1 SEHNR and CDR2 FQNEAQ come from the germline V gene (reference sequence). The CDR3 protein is CASSSDRGGEKLFF. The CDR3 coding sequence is TGTGCCAGCAGCTCAGACAGGGGGGGTGAAAAACTGTTTTTT.

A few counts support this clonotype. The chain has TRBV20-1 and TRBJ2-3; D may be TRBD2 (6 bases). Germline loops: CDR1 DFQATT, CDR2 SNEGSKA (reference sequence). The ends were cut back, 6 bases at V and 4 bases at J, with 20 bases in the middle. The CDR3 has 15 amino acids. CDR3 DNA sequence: TGCAGTGCCTCGATACCGGGAGTTAGGGCAGATACGCAGTATTTT. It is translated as CSASIPGVRADTQYF.

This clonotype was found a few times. The CDR3 DNA follows: TGTGCCAGCAGCCACCGGGACAGAAGCGAGACCCAGTACTTC. Amino acids: CASSHRDRSETQYF. V and J are TRBV7-6 and TRBJ2-5, with TRBD1 matching 7 bases. The CDR3 is made up of 14 amino acids. The V and J ends lost 5 bases and 5 bases, in that order; junction bases with no gene match: 8. Per germline, CDR1 SGHVS and CDR2 FNYEAQ.

CDR3 in amino acids: CASSSPRLGQTQYF. The CDR3 DNA is TGTGCCAGCAGCTCTCCTAGGTTGGGGCAAACGCAGTATTTT. The rearrangement joins TRBV7-9 to TRBJ2-3, with D perhaps matching TRBD1 (5 bases). Germline CDR1 and CDR2: SEHNR and FQNEAQ (reference sequence). V was clipped by 4 bases and J by 9 bases, with 17 bases between them. The CDR3 totals 14 residues.

CDR3 coding DNA: TGTGCCAGCAGCCGGACTAGCGGGGGGGCGAACACCGGGGAGCTGTTTTTT. Its protein product is CASSRTSGGANTGELFF. This chain connects TRBV7-2 to TRBJ2-2; 15 bases align to TRBD2. Trimming cost V 5 bases and J 0 bases; bases outside gene matches: 1. There are 17 residues in the CDR3. Germline CDR1 SGHTA, CDR2 FQGNSA. The variable domain in full, with the rest retrieved from reference TRBV7-2 and TRBJ2-2, is GAGVSQSPSNKVTEKGKDVELRCDPISGHTALYWYRQSLGQGLEFLIYFQGNSAPDKSGLPSDRFSAERTGGSVSTLTIQRTQQEDSAVYLCASSRTSGGANTGELFFGEGSRLTVL.

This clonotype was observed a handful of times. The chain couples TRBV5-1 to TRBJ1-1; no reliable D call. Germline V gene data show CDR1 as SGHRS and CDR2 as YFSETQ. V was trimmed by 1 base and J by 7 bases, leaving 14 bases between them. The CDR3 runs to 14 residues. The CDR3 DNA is TGCGCCAGCAGCTTGTTCACCGCCGAGGATGAAGCTTTCTTT. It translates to CASSLFTAEDEAFF.